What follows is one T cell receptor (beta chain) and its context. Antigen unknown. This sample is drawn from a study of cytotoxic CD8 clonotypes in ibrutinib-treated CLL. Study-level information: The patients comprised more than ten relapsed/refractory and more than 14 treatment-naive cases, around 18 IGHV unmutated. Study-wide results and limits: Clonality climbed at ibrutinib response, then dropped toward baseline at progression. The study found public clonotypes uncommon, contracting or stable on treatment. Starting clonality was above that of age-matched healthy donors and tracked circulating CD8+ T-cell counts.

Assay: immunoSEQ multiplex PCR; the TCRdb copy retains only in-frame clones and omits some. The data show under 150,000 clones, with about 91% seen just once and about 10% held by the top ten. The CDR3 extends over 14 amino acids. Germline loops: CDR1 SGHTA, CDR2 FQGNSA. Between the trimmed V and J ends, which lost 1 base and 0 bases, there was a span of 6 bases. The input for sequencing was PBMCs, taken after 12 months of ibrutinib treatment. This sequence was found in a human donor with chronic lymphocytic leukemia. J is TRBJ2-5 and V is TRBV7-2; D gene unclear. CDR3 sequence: CASSLVGYQETQYF. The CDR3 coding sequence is TGTGCCAGCAGCTTAGTAGGTTACCAAGAGACCCAGTACTTC.